The entry below describes one T cell receptor (beta chain). The sample belongs to a study of T-cell memory formation after mild COVID-19. One entry per CDR3 protein results from TCRdb running MiXCR on the 5' RACE reads. The table has around 450,000 distinct CDR3 sequences, roughly 26% seen once. Germline V gene data show CDR1 as KGHDR and CDR2 as SFDVKD. Trimming pared 4 bases from V and 3 bases from J, leaving 18 bases between. The CDR3 sequence is 16 residues long. The TCR was taken from an adult woman who had mild COVID-19 (a few samples of this study predate the infection). Cell type and time point are not known. The V and J genes are TRBV24-1 and TRBJ2-7; a possible D gene is TRBD2 (6 bases). The material sequenced was PBMCs or a T cell subset sorted from them (not recorded which). The CDR3: CATSDPAQEGNYEQYF. The CDR3 DNA is TGTGCCACCAGTGACCCCGCCCAGGAGGGAAACTACGAGCAGTACTTC.